Listed here is a single T cell receptor beta chain. As yet, its antigen is unknown. The data were obtained in a study of OX40 agonist ivuxolimab in advanced cancers. Study at large: Partial responses, seen in three patients, involved one hepatocellular carcinoma and two cutaneous melanomas. Study-wide points: People who partly responded at 0.1-3.0 mg/kg had some of the least clonal expansion seen.

Blood draws occurred at baseline, cycle 4 day 1, and cycle 7 day 1. The length of the CDR3 is 16 residues. Germline V gene sequence: CDR1 SGHTS, CDR2 YDEGEE. Assay: immunoSEQ multiplex PCR; the TCRdb copy retains only in-frame clones and omits some. The sample records over 80,000 clones, 84% being singletons. The starting material was CD4+ or CD8+ T cells sorted from blood, obtained in a trial of the OX40 agonist ivuxolimab. The chain is built from TRBV5-8 and TRBJ2-5; D unclear. The J call may be incorrect, as the DNA end agrees better with TRBJ2-7. The TCR was taken from an adult with an advanced solid tumor such as melanoma, head and neck, liver or kidney cancer. The DNA of the CDR3 is TGTGCCAGCAGCTTGGGGAACTTTGCGATAGAGTACGAGCAGTACTTC. This gives the protein CASSLGNFAIEYEQYF.